The 25 T cell receptor beta chains below were found in one sample sequenced in a study of technical replicates of blood from a handful of donors. Sequencing used immunoSEQ multiplex PCR; TCRdb keeps in-frame clones, though not all of them. This sample yields fewer than 80,000 clones, of which under 90% are seen a single time; more than 4.5% belongs to the top ten. Sequencing used PBMCs. Source of these receptors: a human donor in good health. Some clones in this sample may be carry-over from other donors' samples.

V and J are TRBV7-2 and TRBJ2-7; 9 positions agree with TRBD2. From germline, CDR1 is SGHTA and CDR2 FQGNSA. The CDR3 runs to 14 residues. Germline trimming cut 5 bases from V and 3 bases from J; bases unmatched to any gene: 5. CDR3 nucleotide sequence: TGTGCCAGCAGCAGACTAGCGGCCAGCTACGAGCAGTACTTC. It encodes CASSRLAASYEQYF.

In this sample, this clone turned up once. J is TRBJ2-1 and V is TRBV2; 7 nucleotides line up with TRBD2. The germline V gene has CDR1 SNHLY and CDR2 FYNNEI. The ends lost 1 base at V and 4 bases at J; junction bases unmatched: 4. The CDR3 has 15 residues. The CDR3 DNA reads as TGTGCCAGCAGTGAAGGGGAGGGGTTGTACAATGAGCAGTTCTTC. Residues: CASSEGEGLYNEQFF.

The V gene is TRBV11-2, the J gene TRBJ1-1; perhaps TRBD1 as D (5 bases). V lost 8 bases, J lost 1 base, and 17 bases lay in between. The CDR3 is 15 amino acids. CDR1 is SGHAT, CDR2 FQNNGV, per germline. DNA for the CDR3: TGTGCCAGCTTTTCGGGGGATTTGCGGAACACTGAAGCTTTCTTT. Translating it yields CASFSGDLRNTEAFF.

J is TRBJ1-5 and V is TRBV27; TRBD1 agrees at 7 bases. CDR1 and CDR2 (germline): MNHEY, SMNVEV (reference sequence). This CDR3 region has 14 residues. V trimming: 6 bases; J trimming: 8 bases; junction bases outside the gene matches: 10. Written as DNA, the CDR3 is TGTGCCAGCAGGAAAGGGGGCATTATGGAGCCCCAGCATTTT. Amino acids: CASRKGGIMEPQHF.

J is TRBJ1-2 and V is TRBV7-8, with 8 bases aligning to TRBD1. Looked up from germline, CDR1 is SGHVS and CDR2 is FQNEAQ. V trimming: 4 bases; J trimming: 4 bases; junction bases outside the gene matches: 5. This CDR3 region has 14 residues. CDR3 loop: CASSSLDRAYGYTF. In DNA form, the CDR3 reads TGTGCCAGCAGCTCCCTGGACAGGGCCTATGGCTACACCTTC.

The J gene is TRBJ1-1, the V gene TRBV9, with D unresolved. The germline gives CDR1 SGDLS, CDR2 YYNGEE. This CDR3 spans 14 amino acids. V was trimmed by 4 bases and J by 3 bases, leaving 13 bases between them. The CDR3 DNA reads as TGTGCCAGCAGCCCGCGGGAGCCCCACACTGAAGCTTTCTTT. This codes for CASSPREPHTEAFF. The full variable domain, completed using reference TRBV9 and TRBJ1-1, is DSGVTQTPKHLITATGQRVTLRCSPRSGDLSVYWYQQSLDQGLQFLIQYYNGEERAKGNILERFSAQQFPDLHSELNLSSLELGDSALYFCASSPREPHTEAFFGQGTRLTVV.

The chain combines TRBV30 with TRBJ2-5; TRBD2 is a possible D gene (5 bases). Trimming took off 2 bases at V and 10 bases at J, with 14 bases between the two ends. Germline CDR1 and CDR2: GTSNPN and SVGIG (reference sequence). The CDR3 extends over 12 amino acids. CDR3 coding DNA: TGTGCCTGGAGTCCGGGTAGTCGGGGCCAGTACTTC. It encodes CAWSPGSRGQYF.

The chain carries TRBV18 and TRBJ2-4, with TRBD2 identical over 11 bases. CDR1 KGHSH and CDR2 LQKENI come from the germline V gene. The CDR3 sequence is 19 residues long. V was pared by 0 bases and J by 0 bases, with 7 bases of the junction left unmatched. The CDR3 DNA reads TGTGCCAGCTCACCACCCGCGACTAGCGGGATGCTAGCCAAAAACATTCAGTACTTC. This codes for CASSPPATSGMLAKNIQYF.

In this sample, this clone turned up once. V gene TRBV7-8 combines with J gene TRBJ1-1; D is undetermined. This CDR3 is 15 amino acids long. The ends were cut back, 1 base at V and 0 bases at J, with 9 bases in the middle. Germline V gene sequence: CDR1 SGHVS, CDR2 FQNEAQ. The CDR3 protein is CASSLDRLVNTEAFF. The CDR3 DNA reads as TGTGCCAGCAGCTTAGACCGACTGGTGAACACTGAAGCTTTCTTT.

The gene calls are TRBV7-9 and TRBJ1-1; the match to TRBD1 covers 7 bases. In germline, CDR1 is SEHNR, CDR2 FQNEAQ (reference sequence). V dropped 3 bases and J dropped 0; count of bases not matched to a gene: 1. The CDR3 is made up of 14 amino acids. The CDR3, as DNA: TGTGCCAGCAGCTTCGGACAGGTGAACACTGAAGCTTTCTTT. Its protein product is CASSFGQVNTEAFF.

The chain has TRBV5-1 and TRBJ2-2; possibly TRBD1 for D (6 bases). Trimming took off 3 bases at V and 0 bases at J, with 12 bases between the two ends. Germline loops: CDR1 SGHRS, CDR2 YFSETQ. The CDR3 spans 16 residues. The CDR3 sequence is CASSSGTNANTGELFF. The CDR3 coding sequence is TGCGCCAGCAGCTCCGGGACAAATGCGAACACCGGGGAGCTGTTTTTT.

J is TRBJ1-5 and V is TRBV19; 7 nucleotides match TRBD1. Per the germline V gene, CDR1 is LNHDA and CDR2 is SQIVND (reference sequence). The trim removed 10 bases at V and 5 bases at J, leaving 8 bases unmatched. This CDR3 has 13 residues. The CDR3 region is CATATGADQPQHF. CDR3 bases: TGTGCCACCGCAACAGGGGCTGATCAGCCCCAGCATTTT.

The chain combines TRBV5-1 with TRBJ2-5; no reliable D call. V lost 7 bases and J lost 5, with 6 bases in between. This CDR3 has 10 residues. Looked up from germline, CDR1 is SGHRS and CDR2 is YFSETQ. The CDR3 is CASPLETQYF. The CDR3 coding sequence is TGCGCCAGCCCTCTGGAGACCCAGTACTTC.

The chain is built from TRBV21-1 and TRBJ2-7; the D call of TRBD1 is as the table states it, not checked on the DNA. TRBV21-1 is labeled a pseudogene. This CDR3 region has 13 residues. The CDR3 spells CASSKDRVHEQYF. DNA for the CDR3: TGTGCCAGCAGCAAGGACAGGGTTCACGAGCAGTACTTC.

The chain recombines TRBV5-1 with TRBJ2-7; D is possibly TRBD1 (7 bases). Trimming took off 1 base at V and 7 bases at J, with 12 bases between the two ends. Germline CDR1 and CDR2: SGHRS and YFSETQ. This CDR3 contains 13 residues. CDR3 loop: CASSLSSGGEQYF. The CDR3 DNA reads TGCGCCAGCAGCTTGAGTTCAGGGGGGGAGCAGTACTTC.

V is TRBV4-1 and J is TRBJ1-2; the D is unclear. The CDR3 runs to 15 residues. The germline V and J ends were trimmed by 1 base and 6 bases, with 15 bases remaining between them. The germline V gene encodes CDR1 MGHRA and CDR2 YSYEKL. This chain's CDR3 is CASSQGRSFSDGYTF. The CDR3 region has the DNA TGCGCCAGCAGCCAAGGGAGGAGTTTCTCAGATGGCTACACCTTC.

This chain connects TRBV30 to TRBJ2-7; D unclear. The CDR3 covers 12 residues. The germline V gene has CDR1 GTSNPN and CDR2 SVGIG (reference sequence). V was cut by 5 bases and J by 4 bases, with 12 bases left in between. The CDR3 loop is CAWSTETYEQYF. CDR3 in DNA: TGTGCCTGGTCGACTGAAACTTACGAGCAGTACTTC.

The rearrangement links TRBV19 to TRBJ2-1, with TRBD2 identical over 11 bases. This CDR3 contains 17 residues. Germline assignment: CDR1 LNHDA and CDR2 SQIVND (reference sequence). V shed 1 base, J shed 4 bases, and the junction held 6 bases outside the gene matches. The CDR3 DNA reads TGTGCCAGTAGTATAGGCCCCCCTAGCGGGGGGTACAATGAGCAGTTCTTC. This codes for CASSIGPPSGGYNEQFF. The whole variable domain, filled in from reference TRBV19 and TRBJ2-1, reads DGGITQSPKYLFRKEGQNVTLSCEQNLNHDAMYWYRQDPGQGLRLIYYSQIVNDFQKGDIAEGYSVSREKKESFPLTVTSAQKNPTAFYLCASSIGPPSGGYNEQFFGPGTRLTVL.

This clone was observed a few times. The CDR3 protein is CASSLGQVPGEAFF. CDR3 DNA sequence: TGCGCCAGCAGCTTGGGACAGGTTCCCGGTGAAGCTTTCTTT. The chain recombines TRBV5-1 with TRBJ1-1; tentatively, D is TRBD1 (6 bases). Deletions cut 0 bases from V and 7 bases from J, with 13 bases between. The CDR3 sequence is 14 residues long. CDR1 is SGHRS, CDR2 YFSETQ, per germline.

This chain connects TRBV5-1 to TRBJ2-3; 7 nucleotides match TRBD1. The V gene end was trimmed by 3 bases and the J gene end by 6 bases; junction bases not matched to a gene: 10. The CDR3 extends over 15 amino acids. Germline loops: CDR1 SGHRS, CDR2 YFSETQ. The CDR3, as DNA: TGCGCCAGCAGCTCCGACAGGGCGAATGTCGATACGCAGTATTTT. It is translated as CASSSDRANVDTQYF.

This clone has only one observation. V is TRBV4-2 and J is TRBJ2-7; the match to TRBD2 covers 11 bases. This CDR3 region has 15 residues. Germline V CDR1 and CDR2: LGHNA, YNFKEQ. The V segment lost 7 bases and the J segment 4 bases; nucleotides outside the gene matches: 9. CDR3 sequence: CASTQTSGAQYEQYF. In DNA form, the CDR3 reads TGTGCCAGCACCCAGACTAGCGGGGCCCAGTACGAGCAGTACTTC.

The rearrangement uses TRBV6-1 and TRBJ2-1; possible D gene TRBD2, 6 bases. CDR1 MNHNS and CDR2 SASEGT come from the germline V gene. Trimming cost V 2 bases and J 3 bases, with 11 bases left between them. The CDR3 is 15 amino acids. The CDR3 nucleotides read TGTGCCAGCAGTGAATCAGCCGGGAGCTACAATGAGCAGTTCTTC. Translating gives CASSESAGSYNEQFF.

The CDR3 loop is CASSQDLGVQETQYF. The CDR3 nucleotides read TGCGCCAGCAGCCAAGATCTCGGGGTCCAAGAGACCCAGTACTTC. The chain employs TRBV4-3 and TRBJ2-5, with D maybe TRBD2 (5 bases). Trimming pared 0 bases from V and 1 base from J, leaving 9 bases between. This CDR3 has 15 residues. CDR1 and CDR2 (germline): LGHNA, YSLEER.

The chain is built from TRBV27 and TRBJ2-6, with D possibly matching TRBD1 (5 bases). In germline, CDR1 is MNHEY, CDR2 SMNVEV (reference sequence). This CDR3 is 16 amino acids long. The V end was cut by 2 bases, the J end by 1 base, with 9 bases between. The CDR3 bases are TGTGCCAGCAGTTTAGTCCAGGGTTCTGGGGCCAACGTCCTGACTTTC. This translates into CASSLVQGSGANVLTF.

The chain links TRBV2 to TRBJ2-7; 12 bases fit TRBD1. The CDR3 is made up of 13 amino acids. V lost 10 bases, J lost 4 bases, and 5 bases stayed unmatched. The germline V gene encodes CDR1 SNHLY and CDR2 FYNNEI. The CDR3 here is CAIGGQGAYEQYF. Here the CDR3 DNA reads TGTGCCATCGGGGGACAGGGGGCTTACGAGCAGTACTTC.